The 9 T cell receptor beta chains reported below all come from one sample, sequenced in a study of cytomegalovirus exposure and HLA in healthy donors. The PCR employed 60 Vbeta primers together with 13 Jbeta primers. TCRdb's table, derived via immunoSEQ multiplex PCR, lists solely in-frame clones and lacks some. The sample lists about 130,000 clones, roughly 85% occurring once. Sequences were obtained from PBMCs. These receptors were collected from a young man in good health and CMV-seropositive.

This chain uses TRBV7-2 with TRBJ1-1; the D is unclear. The CDR3 length is 14 residues. V gave up 3 bases and J gave up 0 bases, with 8 bases separating them. Germline CDR1 reads SGHTA; CDR2 reads FQGNSA. CDR3 nucleotide sequence: TGTGCCAGCAGCTTCTCTACAGTGAACACTGAAGCTTTCTTT. Its translation: CASSFSTVNTEAFF.

This chain links TRBV9 with TRBJ2-1; TRBD2 matches 11 bases. Germline loops: CDR1 SGDLS, CDR2 YYNGEE. The CDR3 has 17 residues. J lost 0 bases, V lost 7 bases, and 9 bases had no gene match. The CDR3 here is CASGLPSGGYSYNEQFF. In DNA, the CDR3 is TGTGCCAGCGGTCTGCCTAGCGGGGGGTACTCCTACAATGAGCAGTTCTTC.

The chain couples TRBV11-2 to TRBJ1-6; no clear D. From germline, CDR1 is SGHAT and CDR2 FQNNGV. The CDR3 sequence is 15 residues long. The V end was cut by 1 base, the J end by 7 bases, with 11 bases between. The CDR3, as DNA: TGTGCCAGCAGCTTAGTGCGGGGTCCGAATTCACCCCTCCACTTT. It yields the protein CASSLVRGPNSPLHF.

The chain has TRBV6-6 and TRBJ2-7, with D perhaps matching TRBD2 (6 bases). Trimming shortened V by 8 bases and J by 5 bases, and 10 bases separated the two germline ends. The germline gives CDR1 MNHNY, CDR2 SVGAGI (reference sequence). The CDR3 runs 11 residues. The CDR3 region has the DNA TGTGCCAGCCCGGAGGGCCACGAGCAGTACTTC. It yields the protein CASPEGHEQYF.

This chain uses TRBV2 with TRBJ2-5, with unresolved D. Germline CDR1 SNHLY, CDR2 FYNNEI. Trimming removed 5 bases from V and 2 bases from J, with 3 bases in between. The CDR3 is 11 residues long. The CDR3 region has the DNA TGTGCCAGCAGTTCACAAGAGACCCAGTACTTC. It encodes CASSSQETQYF. Using reference TRBV2 and TRBJ2-5 for the parts outside the CDR3, the full variable domain is EPEVTQTPSHQVTQMGQEVILRCVPISNHLYFYWYRQILGQKVEFLVSFYNNEISEKSEIFDDQFSVERPDGSNFTLKIRSTKLEDSAMYFCASSSQETQYFGPGTRLLVL.

This clone was counted only a few times. The V call is TRBV7-9, the J call TRBJ2-3; 8 bases match TRBD1. Trimming at V came to 8 bases and at J to 4 bases, leaving 8 bases not matched to a gene. The CDR3 covers 14 residues. Germline lookup yields CDR1 SEHNR and CDR2 FQNEAQ (reference sequence). CDR3 protein: CASRKPGGADTQYF. CDR3 nucleotides: TGTGCCAGCCGTAAGCCAGGGGGCGCAGATACGCAGTATTTT.

The V gene is TRBV29-1, the J gene TRBJ2-3, with D possibly being TRBD1 (6 bases). V lost 6 bases, J lost 1 base, and 20 bases lay in between. The CDR3 has 16 residues. The germline gives CDR1 SQVTM, CDR2 ANQGSEA. CDR3 residues: CSVAGSGGRGTDTQYF. CDR3 nucleotide sequence: TGCAGCGTGGCAGGGTCTGGGGGCAGAGGCACAGATACGCAGTATTTT.

Comment on this clone: Its ends do not fully match the called genes, so a read error is possible. The chain links TRBV14 to TRBJ1-2, with 8 bases that match TRBD1. Germline V CDR1 and CDR2: SGHDN, FVKESK. CDR3 length: 17 residues. The CDR3 loop is CASSQDFWTGRNYGYAF. The CDR3 DNA is TGTGCCAGCAGCCAAGATTTCTGGACAGGGCGAAACTATGGCTACGCCTTC.

The chain's CDR3 is CASSRSPGVNTEAFF. The CDR3 DNA is TGTGCCAGTAGTAGGAGCCCAGGGGTGAACACTGAAGCTTTCTTT. J is TRBJ1-1 and V is TRBV19; possible D gene TRBD1, 6 bases. The CDR3 covers 15 residues. The V end lost 4 bases, the J end lost 0 bases, and 12 bases lay between the germline ends. Germline V gives CDR1 LNHDA, CDR2 SQIVND (reference sequence).